The clone carrying this T cell receptor (beta chain) turned up a few times. The target antigen is unknown. The data originate from a study of vaccination effects on CD4 cells after COVID-19. The repertoire was sequenced with immunoSEQ multiplex PCR; TCRdb's copy has only in-frame clones and lacks some. Found here are approximately 13,000 clones, over 60% of them singletons; the top ten hold about a quarter. The CDR3 is 12 amino acids. Trimming cost V 4 bases and J 4 bases, with 6 bases left between them. Before sequencing, viral peptide pools were used by the ViraFEST assay to expand antigen-specific CD4+ T cells. When ten to eleven days of culture had elapsed, CD4+ T cells were isolated. Vaccinated recipients, who were negative for nucleocapsid antibodies, had no history of SARS-CoV-2 infection.

The sequenced sample was CD4+ T cells from PBMCs cultured with HCoV-229E spike peptides, obtained before COVID-19 vaccination. This TCR came from a human donor who received a COVID-19 vaccine. The chain uses TRBV12-3 or TRBV12-4 and TRBJ2-3, with unresolved D. CDR3 nucleotide sequence: TGTGCCAGCAGTTCCAGAGCAGATACGCAGTATTTT. Encoded protein: CASSSRADTQYF.